This record concerns one T cell receptor beta chain sequence. Its specificity is unknown. The treatment is: 19 received Ad26.COV2.S at low or high dose, single or two shots; roughly 5 received placebo; per-sample allocation not given. Sampling occurred on day 63 after the first vaccine or placebo injection. It was Wuhan-strain SARS-CoV-2 spike that the Ad26 vaccine vector expressed. The data originate from a study of Ad26.COV2.S vaccination and SARS-CoV-2 variants. Study conclusions and caveats: For non-spike TCRs, breadth in vaccine recipients resembled that in placebo recipients. The TCR-based breadth and depth measures might underestimate overall T cell responses. Placebo recipients had lower spike-specific TCR breadth than vaccine recipients.

The V gene's germline CDR1 is SEHNR and CDR2 FQNEAQ (reference sequence). Trimming removed 1 base at V and 8 bases at J, with 14 bases between. There are 14 residues in the CDR3. Assay: immunoSEQ multiplex PCR; the TCRdb copy retains only in-frame clones and omits some. The sample lists some 500,000 clones; nearly 90% were seen once. The rearrangement links TRBV7-9 to TRBJ1-2, with D hard to call. The sample was peripheral blood, taken in a trial of Ad26.COV2.S vaccine versus placebo. This receptor was identified in a person between 18 and 65 years old who received the Ad26.COV2.S COVID-19 vaccine or a placebo. Here the CDR3 reads CASSLGVTNLGYTF. The CDR3 nucleotides are TGTGCCAGCAGCTTAGGGGTTACCAACCTAGGCTACACCTTC.